Given below is one T cell receptor beta chain in context. The antigen remains undetermined. The whole isolated RNA underwent reverse transcription, so sequencing captured expressed TCRB transcripts. Sequencing used immunoSEQ multiplex PCR; TCRdb keeps in-frame clones, though not all of them. This repertoire shows over 650,000 clones, 11% to 15% found once; its top ten account for approximately 0.039%. This CDR3 is 16 amino acids long. Germline V gene lookup returns CDR1 SGHTA and CDR2 FQGNSA. V lost 5 bases, J lost 1 base, and 8 bases stayed unmatched. The entry originates in a study of beta chain features in type 1 diabetes. Study-level findings and limits: Patients with type 1 diabetes carried fewer insertions and had more deletions at their VDJ junctions. Within each of all four CD4+ subsets, Type 1 diabetes patients had TCRB CDR3s that were moderately but significantly shorter.

Blood was drawn once from each donor into heparinised tubes. The draws averaged about 120 mL. Via the markers CD45RO/CCR7/CD25/CD127/CD95/CD27, stem cell-like memory, regulatory, central memory and naive CD4+ cells were sorted. The sequence derives from a man in his late teens or twenties with type 1 diabetes. The V call is TRBV7-2, the J call TRBJ2-7; 10 nucleotides line up with TRBD1. The material sequenced was naive CD4+ T cells from blood. CDR3 sequence reads: CASSLFGGQGSYEQYF. CDR3 bases: TGTGCCAGCAGCCTCTTCGGGGGACAGGGGTCCTACGAGCAGTACTTC.